A selection of T cell receptor beta chains follows, all from one sample in a study of blood T cell repertoires in COVID-19. Libraries were prepared by immunoSEQ multiplex PCR; TCRdb keeps only in-frame clonotypes and omits some of them. The table lists about 160,000 clones, roughly 82% of them singletons. The sample consisted of peripheral blood. These receptors all stem from a woman in her 40s with COVID-19, enrolled during active disease. CDR3s include the opening cysteine and the closing phenylalanine or tryptophan. Each record gives: D gene, clone size, J gene, V gene, CDR3 DNA, CDR3 protein. A D gene is named only where the DNA matches it firmly. Clone size appears in some rows only: once, few, many, or a class for an expanded clone.

>TRBD2|-|TRBJ2-3|TRBV19
TGTGCCAGTAAGGAGGGCGGGGGGAGAACAGATACGCAGTATTTT
CASKEGGGRTDTQYF
>-|-|TRBJ1-2|TRBV5-4
TGTGCCAGCAGAAGAGAAACCTATGGCTACACCTTC
CASRRETYGYTF
>-|-|TRBJ1-6|TRBV19
TGTGCCAGTAGTTGGGGCGTAAATTCACCCCTCCACTTT
CASSWGVNSPLHF
>-|-|TRBJ2-5|TRBV3-1/TRBV3-2
TGTGCCAGCAGCCCAAGCGGACCCCTAGGAGAGACCCAGTACTTC
CASSPSGPLGETQYF
>-|-|TRBJ1-2|TRBV6-4
TGTGCCAGCAGTGCAACAGGGAACGGCTATGGCTACACCTTC
CASSATGNGYGYTF
>-|-|TRBJ2-3|TRBV30
TGTGCCTGGGGGCCCAGATCAGATACGCAGTATTTT
CAWGPRSDTQYF
>-|-|TRBJ1-4|TRBV6-2/TRBV6-3
TGTGCCAGCAGTTACGCGGGAACTAATGAAAAACTGTTTTTT
CASSYAGTNEKLFF
>TRBD1|-|TRBJ1-6|TRBV7-2
TGTGCCAGCAGCCGGATACAGGGGGCAGGTTCACCCCTCCACTTT
CASSRIQGAGSPLHF
>-|-|TRBJ1-2|TRBV19
TGTGCCAGTAGTATCGTCCCGGGCTATGGCTACACCTTC
CASSIVPGYGYTF
>-|-|TRBJ2-2|TRBV27
TGTGCCAGCAGTTCGCGGGATGCGAACACCGGGGAGCTGTTTTTT
CASSSRDANTGELFF
>-|-|TRBJ1-5|TRBV6-5
TGTGCCAGTACCCGGCAGGACAGCTCTAATCAGCCCCAGCATTTT
CASTRQDSSNQPQHF
>TRBD1|-|TRBJ2-1|TRBV18
TGTGCCAGCTCACCCTCCGGCGGGACAGGGAATGAGCAGTTCTTC
CASSPSGGTGNEQFF
>-|-|TRBJ2-1|TRBV5-1
TGCGCCAGCAGCTTGGGAGGCGGCCGCCTGGAGCAGTTCTTC
CASSLGGGRLEQFF
>TRBD2|once|TRBJ2-5|TRBV3-1/TRBV3-2
TGTGCCAGCAGCCCGCGTAGCGGGGGGGCAGAGACCCAGTACTTC
CASSPRSGGAETQYF